Detailed here is one TCR beta chain. The data derive from a study of blood T cell repertoires in COVID-19. Study overall: Collection of acute and convalescent COVID-19 samples took place in the United States, Italy and Spain. T cells, B-cell-depleted T cells, or PBMCs supplied cDNA or gDNA.

In the source study's methods: It was from reference gene primer amplification that nucleated cell counts were estimated. Assay used: immunoSEQ multiplex PCR; TCRdb lists only in-frame clones, some missing. For V, J and clone size, that table is used; D and trimming come from the DNA. Of a few hundred thousand clones detected, around 90% appear once; the ten largest clones hold under 0.95%. V lost 3 bases, J lost 5 bases, and 8 bases lay in between. The CDR3 runs to 13 residues. CDR1 and CDR2 (germline): SGHTA, FQGTGA. Source material: peripheral blood. This chain connects TRBV7-3 to TRBJ2-1; no clear D gene. This TCR derives from a woman aged 25 to 39 with acute or convalescent COVID-19. DNA of the CDR3: TGTGCCAGCAGCTTTAGACTGCACAATGAGCAGTTCTTC. It encodes CASSFRLHNEQFF.